This TCR beta chain was observed in a study of T cells after yellow fever vaccination (dated by TCRdb to between 2018 and 2020). Background on the whole study: The SMART-Seq v4 Ultra Low Input RNA kit was used to prepare libraries from fractions with low cell numbers. To track T-cell clones before and after primary and booster YFV17D yellow fever vaccination, bulk TCR alpha and beta repertoires were sequenced longitudinally. Two healthy male donors, one aged 18 to 30 and one aged 30 to 40 years, were included in the cohort. Blood was collected at multiple timepoints before and after primary and secondary immunization, and bulk PBMC replicates and cell subsets were isolated.

Findings and caveats that apply to the study as a whole: Because only two donors were included in the study, the extent to which the findings can be generalized is limited. Computational filtering was needed because FACS-sorted repertoires could contain abundant contaminating clonotypes from the bulk population. A small share of clonotypes occurred in both CD4 and CD8 compartments, likely arising from convergent recombination. Compared with the primary T-cell response, the secondary T-cell response was weaker but faster, peaking on day 5 rather than day 15. Most clones expanded after primary vaccination were re-detected after the booster (approximately 95% of CD4 and approximately 88% of CD8), suggesting broad memory maintenance.

The sample's treatment or condition label, decoded: live attenuated yellow fever vaccine strain. At each blood-draw timepoint, two biological replicates of bulk PBMCs were obtained. A standard Ficoll-Paque protocol was used to isolate PBMCs from peripheral blood. RNA was extracted with TriZol from bulk PBMCs, CD4 and CD8 fractions, and dextramer-positive and dextramer-negative fractions. Notes on this clonotype: Its antigen specificity is not known. Base qualities are not at hand, and no much larger clone is one base apart.

The CDR3 numbers 13 residues from cysteine through phenylalanine. Here the CDR3 DNA is all that survives: 39 bases in frame from base 1. Via the germline V gene (reference sequence), CDR1 is DFQATT and CDR2 SNEGSKA. V drops 7 bases and J drops 4 bases, leaving 15 bases in between. The run used an Illumina NovaSeq 6000. TCR cDNA was synthesized by 5'RACE template switching, which introduced a universal primer site and unique molecular identifiers. cDNA synthesis was primed from both the TCR alpha and TCR beta constant segments. Library amplification used two PCR steps, and the second PCR step added sample barcodes and sequencing adapters. Sequencing of libraries was done on Illumina HiSeq 2500 (2x100 bp) or NovaSeq (2x150 bp). The study's processing was this. Demultiplexing of reads and collapsing into UMI consensus sequences were performed with MIGEC, and V(D)J alignment was carried out with MiXCR. Vaccine-responding clonotypes were defined with edgeR using replicate PBMC samples, requiring FDR below 0.01 and a log2 fold change above 5 up to day 15. Each bulk clonotype was labeled CD4 or CD8 based on which sequenced repertoire, CD4 or CD8, contained the clonotype at higher abundance. TCRdb took the public reads, trimmed them with fastp at Q25, ran MiXCR for clone calling and kept in-frame beta chains. Identical CDR3 proteins give one entry, which carries the most common genes and DNA. These V and J calls originate from TCRdb's pipeline instead of the authors' own analysis. The sample has around 310,000 distinct CDR3 sequences on record, approximately 3.9% of them singletons. Of the sample, around a quarter falls within the top ten clones.

The chain joins TRBV20-1 to TRBJ2-3, with the D segment identity uncertain. The sequencing used PBMCs, collected on the day of the yellow fever booster vaccination. This TCR was sampled from a man between 18 and 29 years old who received the YFV17D yellow fever vaccine. The nucleotides read TGCAGTGAGGTGGCAGCCGGCTCAGATACGCAGTATTTT. It encodes CSEVAAGSDTQYF.